This T cell receptor (beta chain) was sequenced during a study of cytomegalovirus exposure and HLA in healthy donors. The study, taken as a whole, reports: It was in a later analysis that TCR association rates were seen to vary by HLA locus, highest for DRB1 and lowest for HLA-C. There were under 200 TCR beta chains listed as cytomegalovirus-associated. Later, an analysis showed that TCR beta chains associated with HLA were more clonally expanded than others that were equally common.

The germline gives CDR1 SGHNT, CDR2 YYREEE (reference sequence). The CDR3 runs to 15 residues. The V segment lost 4 bases and the J segment 4 bases; nucleotides outside the gene matches: 9. Donors consisted of healthy bone marrow donors. Researchers ran the PCR with 60 Vbeta and 13 Jbeta primers. Measured with immunoSEQ multiplex PCR; TCRdb has only the in-frame clones, and not every one. This sample has 170,000 or so clones, with approximately 80% found just once. As regards this clone: What it binds is unknown.

The chain recombines TRBV5-4 with TRBJ1-2, with 8 bases identical to TRBD1. The sequenced sample was PBMCs. This TCR derives from a boy aged 5-17 years in good health and CMV-seronegative. The CDR3 protein is CASSRWTGPGYGYTF. The CDR3 DNA follows: TGTGCCAGCAGCCGGTGGACAGGGCCAGGCTATGGCTACACCTTC.